This record looks at one T cell receptor (beta chain) sequence and its context. J lost 4 bases, V lost 0 bases, and 7 bases had no gene match. Germline V gene sequence: CDR1 SGHKS, CDR2 YYEKEE (reference sequence). The CDR3 length is 16 residues. These data come from a study of blood T cell repertoires in COVID-19. Across the whole study: Sources were T cells, B-cell-depleted T cells, or PBMCs; the material itself was cDNA or gDNA.

Produced via immunoSEQ multiplex PCR; TCRdb's table is partial and in-frame only. The sample lists 65,000 to 75,000 clones; roughly 80% were seen once. The receptor was isolated from a man at least 80 years old with acute or convalescent COVID-19. The genes are TRBV5-5 and TRBJ2-5, with 9 nucleotides matching TRBD1. Sequencing was carried out using peripheral blood. CDR3 loop: CASSLVGQGSPETQYF. CDR3 in DNA: TGTGCCAGCAGCTTGGTGGGACAGGGATCTCCAGAGACCCAGTACTTC.